This record concerns one T cell receptor (beta chain) sequence. The antigen is undetermined. RNA transcripts yielded amplified TCR beta CDR3 regions. RT-PCR with HTBI primers came first, then second-round multiplex PCR. In TCRdb, the multiplex PCR reads were re-called with MiXCR into one record per CDR3 protein. The data show about 400,000 distinct CDR3 sequences, with under 25% seen just once and 2.5% to 3.5% held by the top ten. The record originates from a study of Graves' ophthalmopathy and Graves' hyperthyroidism. General observations from the study: Blood repertoires reportedly contained most expanded thyroid clonotypes above 0.001 frequency.

Ineligible for inclusion were patients with other autoimmune diseases, uncontrolled infections, pregnancy or lactation. CDR3 length: 12 residues. Per germline, CDR1 MNHNS and CDR2 SASEGT. Trimming took 5 bases from V and 2 from J, leaving 6 bases between them. The chain combines TRBV6-1 with TRBJ1-2; no firm D call. The TCR comes from a woman aged 18-29 years with stable Graves' hyperthyroidism. Sequenced: peripheral blood. The DNA of the CDR3 is TGTGCCAGCAGTAGGGAGAACTATGGCTACACCTTC. It yields the protein CASSRENYGYTF.